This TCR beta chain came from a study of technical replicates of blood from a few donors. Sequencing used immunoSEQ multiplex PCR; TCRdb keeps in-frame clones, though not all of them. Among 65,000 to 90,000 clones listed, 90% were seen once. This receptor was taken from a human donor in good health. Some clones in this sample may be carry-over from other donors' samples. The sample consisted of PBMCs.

CDR3: CASSLLRSSPNEQFF. The CDR3 DNA reads as TGTGCCAGCAGCCTCCTCCGGTCGTCCCCAAATGAGCAGTTCTTC. The gene calls are TRBV7-3 and TRBJ2-1; D uncertain. Germline V gene sequence: CDR1 SGHTA, CDR2 FQGTGA. The V end was cut by 5 bases, the J end by 7 bases, with 18 bases between. The CDR3 has 15 amino acids.